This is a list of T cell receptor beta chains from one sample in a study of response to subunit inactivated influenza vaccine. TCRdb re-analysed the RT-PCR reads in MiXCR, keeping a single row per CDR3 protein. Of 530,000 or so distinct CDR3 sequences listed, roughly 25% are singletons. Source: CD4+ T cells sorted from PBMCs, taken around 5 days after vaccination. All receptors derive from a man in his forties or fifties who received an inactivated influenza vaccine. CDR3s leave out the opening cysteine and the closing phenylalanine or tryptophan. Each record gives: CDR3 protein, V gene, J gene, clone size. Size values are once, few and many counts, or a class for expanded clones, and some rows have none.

CDR3: ASSFGQEQETQY; V: TRBV5-1; J: TRBJ2-5; size: -
CDR3: ASSEGGLAGADEQF; V: TRBV6-1; J: TRBJ2-1; size: -
CDR3: ARLRGYSNQPQH; V: TRBV21-1; J: TRBJ1-5; size: few
CDR3: SAIGQPMNTEAF; V: TRBV20-1; J: TRBJ1-1; size: -
CDR3: ASSIGRNEQF; V: TRBV12-3/TRBV12-4; J: TRBJ2-1; size: few
CDR3: ASSLGNTRTNEQF; V: TRBV27; J: TRBJ2-1; size: many
CDR3: SVKRPGYGYT; V: TRBV20-1; J: TRBJ1-2; size: -
CDR3: ASYSGTSTDTQY; V: TRBV15; J: TRBJ2-3; size: few
CDR3: ASSFDPNTEAF; V: TRBV5-1; J: TRBJ1-1; size: few
CDR3: ASSQLGANVLT; V: TRBV4-3; J: TRBJ2-6; size: -
CDR3: ASSHDEQMGNTIY; V: TRBV7-2; J: TRBJ1-3; size: few
CDR3: SGRRAGSSYNEQF; V: TRBV29-1; J: TRBJ2-1; size: -
CDR3: SAKGPGGSSYGYT; V: TRBV20-1; J: TRBJ1-2; size: few
CDR3: AISESIGEQY; V: TRBV10-3; J: TRBJ2-7; size: many
CDR3: ATSRDQLGLAGNEQF; V: TRBV15; J: TRBJ2-1; size: -
CDR3: SADVGYLYNEQF; V: TRBV20-1; J: TRBJ2-1; size: few
CDR3: AWSTPPDPRRDTIY; V: TRBV30; J: TRBJ1-3; size: -
CDR3: SASLAGPGNTEAF; V: TRBV20-1; J: TRBJ1-1; size: -
CDR3: ASSPGGVSNQPHH; V: TRBV27; J: TRBJ1-5; size: -
CDR3: ASRLGLAGNADTQY; V: TRBV12-3/TRBV12-4; J: TRBJ2-3; size: few
CDR3: ASSLVQGRGTDTQY; V: TRBV12-3/TRBV12-4; J: TRBJ2-3; size: -
CDR3: ASSQWRSLKRTGRRETQY; V: TRBV3-1; J: TRBJ2-5; size: once
CDR3: ASEESSANTGELF; V: TRBV2; J: TRBJ2-2; size: -
CDR3: ASSPQIYYGYT; V: TRBV6-1; J: TRBJ1-2; size: -
CDR3: ASSLSSSRSYEQY; V: TRBV5-1; J: TRBJ2-7; size: many
CDR3: ARGNHPQH; V: TRBV6-6; J: TRBJ1-5; size: -
CDR3: ASSSSGVKAF; V: TRBV12-3/TRBV12-4; J: TRBJ1-1; size: -
CDR3: ASRRGVYEQY; V: TRBV6-1; J: TRBJ2-7; size: -
CDR3: SVVPASGRRGQETQY; V: TRBV29-1; J: TRBJ2-5; size: few
CDR3: ASSQVQGNSPLH; V: TRBV3-1; J: TRBJ1-6; size: many
CDR3: ASSLGPAETQY; V: TRBV7-3; J: TRBJ2-5; size: -
CDR3: ATSPFAGDWTSGTLKNEQF; V: TRBV24-1; J: TRBJ2-1; size: -
CDR3: ASSQELDSTDTQY; V: TRBV4-2; J: TRBJ2-3; size: few
CDR3: ARLWTYNEQF; V: TRBV5-1; J: TRBJ2-1; size: -
CDR3: ASSQRPLGNGYT; V: TRBV28; J: TRBJ1-2; size: few
CDR3: ASSQDTAGWYNEQF; V: TRBV4-2; J: TRBJ2-1; size: few
CDR3: ASRENPSEQY; V: TRBV6-6; J: TRBJ2-7; size: few
CDR3: SARGSGRFSYNEQF; V: TRBV20-1; J: TRBJ2-1; size: few
CDR3: ASSFKNYGYT; V: TRBV12-3/TRBV12-4; J: TRBJ1-2; size: few
CDR3: AGRKAGDRNEQF; V: TRBV2; J: TRBJ2-1; size: -
CDR3: SARDPRLGNTGELF; V: TRBV20-1; J: TRBJ2-2; size: few
CDR3: ASSLVGGRAGNEQF; V: TRBV7-2; J: TRBJ2-1; size: -
CDR3: AISFDRGPYNEQF; V: TRBV10-3; J: TRBJ2-1; size: -
CDR3: ASSQDPGMNTEAF; V: TRBV4-3; J: TRBJ1-1; size: -
CDR3: ASSPPPGQGTKNIQY; V: TRBV6-1; J: TRBJ2-4; size: few
CDR3: SARGGLGFNEQF; V: TRBV20-1; J: TRBJ2-1; size: few
CDR3: ASSRNAGGVSMNTEAF; V: TRBV5-1; J: TRBJ1-1; size: few
CDR3: ASSMGDRGTQY; V: TRBV25-1; J: TRBJ2-5; size: -
CDR3: ASSQPERRPYNEQF; V: TRBV5-1; J: TRBJ2-1; size: -